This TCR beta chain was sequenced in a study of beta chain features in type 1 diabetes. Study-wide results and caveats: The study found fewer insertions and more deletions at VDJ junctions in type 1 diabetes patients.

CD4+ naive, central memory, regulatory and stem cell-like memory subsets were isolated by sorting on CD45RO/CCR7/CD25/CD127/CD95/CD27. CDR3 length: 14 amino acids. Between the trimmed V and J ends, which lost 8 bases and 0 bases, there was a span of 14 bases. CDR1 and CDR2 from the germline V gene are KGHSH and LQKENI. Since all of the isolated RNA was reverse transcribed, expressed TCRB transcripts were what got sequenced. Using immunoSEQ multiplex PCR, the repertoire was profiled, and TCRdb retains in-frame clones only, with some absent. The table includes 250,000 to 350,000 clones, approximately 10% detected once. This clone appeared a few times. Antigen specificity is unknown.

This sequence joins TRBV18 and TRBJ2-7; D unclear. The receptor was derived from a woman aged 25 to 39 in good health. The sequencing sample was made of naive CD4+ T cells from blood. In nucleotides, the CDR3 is TGTGCCAGCACGAAAGACAAGAGCTCCTACGAGCAGTACTTC. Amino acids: CASTKDKSSYEQYF. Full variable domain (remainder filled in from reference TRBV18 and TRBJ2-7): NAGVMQNPRHLVRRRGQEARLRCSPMKGHSHVYWYRQLPEEGLKFMVYLQKENIIDESGMPKERFSAEFPKEGPSILRIQQVVRGDSAAYFCASTKDKSSYEQYFGPGTRLTVT.